These T cell receptor beta chains were read from a single sample in a study of blood T cell repertoires in COVID-19. TCRdb's table, derived via immunoSEQ multiplex PCR, lists solely in-frame clones and lacks some. Here the sample spans 50,000 to 75,000 clones, around 77% being singletons. The material sequenced was peripheral blood. Every receptor here comes from a man older than 75 with active or convalescent COVID-19. CDR3s include the opening cysteine and the closing phenylalanine or tryptophan. The order of the fields is clone size, V gene, D gene, J gene, CDR3 length, CDR3 protein, CDR3 DNA. The D gene is left open where the match is weak. Where a row states a size, it is once, few, many or the class of an expanded clone; other rows omit it.

size: many
V: TRBV27
D: -
J: TRBJ1-2
length: 15
CDR3: CASSLSGSRSGGYTF
DNA: TGTGCCAGCAGTTTAAGTGGGAGTCGTTCCGGTGGCTACACCTTC

size: -
V: TRBV9
D: -
J: TRBJ2-1
length: 15
CDR3: CASSVAGEFYNEQFF
DNA: TGTGCCAGCAGCGTAGCCGGGGAGTTCTACAATGAGCAGTTCTTC

size: -
V: TRBV7-6
D: -
J: TRBJ2-7
length: 14
CDR3: CASSLDAGPYEQYF
DNA: TGTGCCAGCAGCTTAGATGCAGGGCCCTACGAGCAGTACTTC

size: -
V: TRBV27
D: TRBD1
J: TRBJ1-2
length: 16
CDR3: CASSSLPTGLGYGYTF
DNA: TGTGCCAGCAGTTCACTCCCGACAGGGCTCGGCTATGGCTACACCTTC

size: -
V: TRBV5-1
D: TRBD1
J: TRBJ2-5
length: 13
CDR3: CASTGGAGETQYF
DNA: TGCGCCAGCACAGGGGGCGCGGGAGAGACCCAGTACTTC

size: -
V: TRBV18
D: TRBD2
J: TRBJ2-1
length: 16
CDR3: CASSPGLAGGPIEQFF
DNA: TGTGCCAGCTCACCGGGACTAGCGGGGGGGCCTATTGAGCAGTTCTTC

size: -
V: TRBV7-6
D: -
J: TRBJ2-2
length: 13
CDR3: CASSISRSGELFF
DNA: TGTGCCAGCAGCATTTCCAGGTCCGGGGAGCTGTTTTTT

size: once
V: TRBV11-2
D: TRBD2
J: TRBJ2-5
length: 18
CDR3: CASSLATPGLAGGETQYF
DNA: TGTGCCAGCAGCTTAGCGACACCGGGACTAGCGGGAGGGGAGACCCAGTACTTC

size: -
V: TRBV19
D: -
J: TRBJ2-5
length: 15
CDR3: CASSEGLTARETQYF
DNA: TGTGCCAGTAGTGAAGGACTGACCGCCAGGGAGACCCAGTACTTC

size: -
V: TRBV21-1
D: -
J: TRBJ2-5
length: 17
CDR3: CASSSQQGGRDQETQYF
DNA: TGTGCCAGCAGCAGTCAGCAAGGCGGGAGAGATCAAGAGACCCAGTACTTC

size: -
V: TRBV4-1
D: -
J: TRBJ2-1
length: 13
CDR3: CASSQPLYNEQFF
DNA: TGCGCCAGCAGCCAACCCTTATACAATGAGCAGTTCTTC

size: -
V: TRBV30
D: -
J: TRBJ2-7
length: 13
CDR3: CAWSVHPHYEQYF
DNA: TGTGCCTGGAGTGTACACCCCCACTACGAGCAGTACTTC

size: -
V: TRBV6-2/TRBV6-3
D: -
J: TRBJ1-2
length: 12
CDR3: CASSSTGYGYTF
DNA: TGTGCCAGCAGCTCAACAGGGTATGGCTACACCTTC

size: -
V: TRBV19
D: TRBD1
J: TRBJ1-5
length: 17
CDR3: CASSGGFFGTGIQPQHF
DNA: TGTGCCAGTAGTGGGGGATTTTTTGGGACAGGAATTCAGCCCCAGCATTTT

size: few
V: TRBV30
D: TRBD1
J: TRBJ1-5
length: 15
CDR3: CAWSGGQGAFQPQHF
DNA: TGTGCCTGGAGCGGAGGACAGGGGGCGTTTCAGCCCCAGCATTTT

size: -
V: TRBV6-5
D: -
J: TRBJ1-3
length: 12
CDR3: CASISQGNTIYF
DNA: TGTGCCAGCATTTCCCAGGGAAACACCATATATTTT

size: -
V: TRBV2
D: -
J: TRBJ2-4
length: 11
CDR3: CASSEALPQYF
DNA: TGTGCCAGCAGTGAAGCGCTACCACAGTACTTC

size: few
V: TRBV7-7
D: TRBD2
J: TRBJ2-3
length: 16
CDR3: CASSLGLAGDSDTQYF
DNA: TGTGCTAGCAGCTTAGGGCTAGCGGGAGATTCAGATACGCAGTATTTT

size: once
V: TRBV5-4
D: TRBD1
J: TRBJ1-2
length: 15
CDR3: CASSVHSGTGYGYTF
DNA: TGTGCCAGCAGCGTCCATTCTGGGACAGGGTATGGCTACACCTTC

size: -
V: TRBV6-5
D: -
J: TRBJ2-7
length: 15
CDR3: CASSYSRKSHYEQYF
DNA: TGTGCCAGCAGTTACTCGAGGAAGAGCCACTACGAGCAGTACTTC

size: -
V: TRBV2
D: -
J: TRBJ2-2
length: 14
CDR3: CASRSRGDTGELFF
DNA: TGTGCCAGCAGATCCAGGGGGGACACCGGGGAGCTGTTTTTT

size: -
V: TRBV24-1
D: TRBD1
J: TRBJ2-7
length: 19
CDR3: CATCPAGQGTLLSVREQYF
DNA: TGTGCCACATGCCCCGCGGGACAGGGAACCTTACTCAGTGTGCGAGAGCAGTACTTC

size: -
V: TRBV18
D: TRBD1
J: TRBJ1-4
length: 17
CDR3: CASSRRTGGTTNEKLFF
DNA: TGTGCCAGCTCAAGAAGGACAGGGGGAACAACTAATGAAAAACTGTTTTTT

size: -
V: TRBV4-1
D: TRBD2
J: TRBJ2-3
length: 19
CDR3: CASSQVLAAGGSPTDTQYF
DNA: TGCGCCAGCAGCCAAGTGTTGGCAGCGGGGGGCAGTCCCACAGATACGCAGTATTTT

size: -
V: TRBV28
D: -
J: TRBJ1-6
length: 12
CDR3: CASLGGNSPLHF
DNA: TGTGCCAGCCTTGGGGGGAATTCACCCCTCCACTTT

size: -
V: TRBV6-5
D: TRBD2
J: TRBJ2-5
length: 14
CDR3: CASSYGPGGETQYF
DNA: TGTGCCAGCAGTTACGGCCCGGGAGGGGAGACCCAGTACTTC

size: -
V: TRBV7-7
D: -
J: TRBJ2-5
length: 14
CDR3: CASSPRLVQETQYF
DNA: TGTGCTAGCAGCCCTAGACTCGTCCAAGAGACCCAGTACTTC

size: -
V: TRBV20-1
D: -
J: TRBJ2-7
length: 11
CDR3: CSAPLYYEQYF
DNA: TGCAGTGCCCCTCTCTACTACGAGCAGTACTTC

size: -
V: TRBV11-2
D: TRBD1
J: TRBJ1-6
length: 16
CDR3: CASSLVTGGGPAPLHF
DNA: TGTGCCAGCAGCTTAGTAACAGGAGGGGGCCCCGCACCCCTCCACTTT

size: few
V: TRBV3-1/TRBV3-2
D: TRBD1
J: TRBJ1-3
length: 13
CDR3: CASGTDSGNTIYF
DNA: TGTGCCAGCGGGACAGACTCTGGAAACACCATATATTTT

size: few
V: TRBV10-2
D: -
J: TRBJ2-5
length: 12
CDR3: CASNNRQETQYF
DNA: TGCGCCAGCAATAACAGGCAAGAGACCCAGTACTTC

size: -
V: TRBV6-2/TRBV6-3
D: -
J: TRBJ2-1
length: 17
CDR3: CASSRGTRSGSGNEQFF
DNA: TGTGCCAGCAGTCGGGGAACCAGATCAGGAAGCGGCAATGAGCAGTTCTTC

size: few
V: TRBV28
D: -
J: TRBJ2-5
length: 16
CDR3: CASSLGLAGASETQYF
DNA: TGTGCCAGCAGTTTAGGTTTAGCAGGGGCATCAGAGACCCAGTACTTC

size: -
V: TRBV9
D: TRBD1
J: TRBJ2-2
length: 16
CDR3: CASSVAATGYGGELFF
DNA: TGTGCCAGCAGCGTAGCTGCGACAGGGTATGGCGGGGAGCTGTTTTTT

size: -
V: TRBV29-1
D: TRBD1
J: TRBJ2-3
length: 13
CDR3: CSVDRDLADTQYF
DNA: TGCAGCGTAGACAGGGATTTGGCAGATACGCAGTATTTT

size: -
V: TRBV19
D: TRBD1
J: TRBJ2-3
length: 15
CDR3: CASSSRDRAVDTQYF
DNA: TGTGCCAGTAGCTCAAGGGACAGGGCCGTTGATACGCAGTATTTT

size: -
V: TRBV6-5
D: TRBD1
J: TRBJ2-2
length: 12
CDR3: CASSRPGTGMFF
DNA: TGTGCCAGCAGCCGACCCGGGACAGGCATGTTTTTT

size: -
V: TRBV5-4
D: TRBD1
J: TRBJ1-2
length: 14
CDR3: CASSSGQGNYGYTF
DNA: TGTGCCAGCAGCTCTGGACAGGGTAACTATGGCTACACCTTC

size: -
V: TRBV27
D: -
J: TRBJ1-1
length: 18
CDR3: CASSLSKLRGTPNTEAFF
DNA: TGTGCCAGCAGTTTATCAAAGCTAAGGGGGACACCGAACACTGAAGCTTTCTTT

size: -
V: TRBV7-8
D: TRBD2
J: TRBJ2-7
length: 15
CDR3: CASSLDSLAGIEQYF
DNA: TGTGCCAGCAGCTTAGATTCACTAGCGGGGATTGAGCAGTACTTC

size: -
V: TRBV2
D: TRBD2
J: TRBJ2-1
length: 17
CDR3: CASREREVTSGGYEQFF
DNA: TGTGCCAGCAGGGAACGGGAGGTCACTAGCGGGGGATATGAGCAGTTCTTC

size: -
V: TRBV6-6
D: -
J: TRBJ2-7
length: 15
CDR3: CASSYHLATRGEGYF
DNA: TGTGCCAGCAGTTACCACCTCGCGACCAGGGGAGAGGGGTACTTC

size: -
V: TRBV18
D: TRBD2
J: TRBJ2-1
length: 15
CDR3: CASSTDSGTYNEQFF
DNA: TGTGCCAGCTCCACCGATAGCGGGACCTACAATGAGCAGTTCTTC